A single sample is the source of the 23 T cell receptor beta chains below, sequenced in a study of blood T cell repertoires in COVID-19. The assay was immunoSEQ multiplex PCR, and TCRdb's table has in-frame clones only and misses some. The repertoire has approximately 290,000 clones, roughly four fifths of them found once; the top ten carry less than 20%. The sequenced sample was peripheral blood. These receptors were taken from a person aged 65 to 85 with COVID-19, enrolled during active disease.

V usage is TRBV4-1 and J usage is TRBJ2-7, with D possibly TRBD1 on 6 matching bases. Germline CDR1 is MGHRA and CDR2 is YSYEKL. This CDR3 spans 14 amino acids. V gave up 2 bases and J gave up 3 bases, with 11 bases separating them. CDR3 in DNA: TGCGCCAGCAGCCAAACCGGGACAAACTACGAGCAGTACTTC. Its translation is CASSQTGTNYEQYF.

The J gene is TRBJ1-1, the V gene TRBV11-3, with 9 positions matching TRBD1. Per germline, CDR1 SGHNT and CDR2 YENEEA. This CDR3 is 14 amino acids long. V lost 4 bases and J lost 10; bases outside the gene matches: 10. The CDR3 coding sequence is TGTGCCAGCAGCTCCGGGACAGGGCCTGCCTTAGCTTTCTTT. Translation: CASSSGTGPALAFF.

The V gene is TRBV19, the J gene TRBJ2-1; D might be TRBD1 (6 bases). The CDR3 has 17 amino acids. Germline lookup yields CDR1 LNHDA and CDR2 SQIVND (reference sequence). V was cut by 2 bases and J by 4 bases, with 18 bases left in between. The CDR3 DNA is TGTGCCAGTAGTATAAGGGGGACCAGGGGCAAATACAATGAGCAGTTCTTC. Translating it yields CASSIRGTRGKYNEQFF.

The chain employs TRBV3-1 (or the pseudogene TRBV3-2) and TRBJ2-3, with D tentatively TRBD1 (6 bases). The V end lost 5 bases, the J end lost 4 bases, and 10 bases lay between the germline ends. Germline-derived CDR1 and CDR2 are LGHDT and YNNKEL (reference sequence). The length of the CDR3 is 13 residues. CDR3: CASSKYRADTQYF. The CDR3 DNA sequence: TGTGCCAGCAGCAAGTACAGGGCAGATACGCAGTATTTT.

The CDR3 nucleotides are TGTGCCAGCAGCGAGACAGGGGGTTCACATAATTCACCCCTCCACTTT. Protein sequence: CASSETGGSHNSPLHF. The gene calls are TRBV9 and TRBJ1-6; 9 bases are shared with TRBD1. The CDR3 covers 16 residues. Germline V gives CDR1 SGDLS, CDR2 YYNGEE. Losses at the gene ends were 3 bases for V and 5 bases for J; bases not matched to a gene: 6.

This chain joins TRBV5-4 and TRBJ1-2, with D perhaps matching TRBD1 (5 bases). The V end lost 1 base, the J end lost 7 bases, and 14 bases lay between the germline ends. The V gene's germline CDR1 is SGHNT and CDR2 YYREEE (reference sequence). This CDR3 is built from 14 residues. The CDR3 is CASSLLSGKGGYTF. The CDR3 DNA reads as TGTGCCAGCAGCTTGCTGTCAGGGAAGGGTGGCTACACCTTC.

V is TRBV6-5 and J is TRBJ1-1; TRBD1 agrees at 9 bases. The trim removed 6 bases at V and 7 bases at J, leaving 12 bases unmatched. The CDR3 runs to 15 residues. CDR1 and CDR2 (germline): MNHEY, SVGAGI. CDR3 coding DNA: TGTGCCAGCAGCTCTCGGGGGACAGGGTACGGTGAAGCTTTCTTT. Protein product: CASSSRGTGYGEAFF.

The chain joins TRBV29-1 to TRBJ2-1; D unresolved. Per the germline V gene, CDR1 is SQVTM and CDR2 is ANQGSEA. The length of the CDR3 is 13 residues. V was trimmed by 4 bases and J by 2 bases, leaving 9 bases between them. CDR3: CSVGNYAYNEQFF. The DNA for the CDR3 is TGCAGCGTTGGGAACTACGCCTACAATGAGCAGTTCTTC.

This clone appeared a single time. The identical CDR3 is also encoded by other nucleotide sequences in the sample. The chain couples TRBV7-8 to TRBJ2-2; D is undetermined. Trimming removed 2 bases from V and 6 bases from J, with 4 bases in between. Germline CDR1 SGHVS, CDR2 FQNEAQ. This CDR3 contains 12 residues. This chain's CDR3 is CASSLSSGELFF. In DNA, the CDR3 is TGTGCCAGCAGCTTAAGCTCCGGGGAGCTGTTTTTT.

The sample holds a few counts of this clone. The chain employs TRBV4-3 and TRBJ1-5; TRBD1 matches at 10 bases. With V trimmed by 4 bases and J by 1 base, 10 bases remained unmatched. The CDR3 sequence is 18 residues long. CDR1 and CDR2 from the germline V gene are LGHNA and YSLEER. The CDR3 spells CASSLSPGTGASNQPQHF. The CDR3 region has the DNA TGCGCCAGCAGCCTCTCCCCCGGGACAGGGGCGAGCAATCAGCCCCAGCATTTT.

The DNA for the CDR3 is TGTGCCAGCTCACTTTCCACAGGCCAAGAGACCCAGTACTTC. It translates to CASSLSTGQETQYF. This rearrangement joins TRBV18 to TRBJ2-5; tentatively, D is TRBD1 (5 bases). The V end lost 4 bases, the J end lost 1 base, and 10 bases lay between the germline ends. The germline CDR1 and CDR2 sequences are KGHSH and LQKENI. The CDR3 length is 14 residues.

The chain has TRBV6-4 and TRBJ1-2, with 8 bases that match TRBD1. The CDR3 runs 14 residues. V gave up 4 bases and J gave up 10 bases; unmatched junction bases: 11. Germline values: CDR1 MRHNA, CDR2 SNTAGT. The CDR3: CASSATGTGSVYTF. CDR3 in DNA: TGTGCCAGCAGTGCAACCGGGACAGGCTCCGTCTACACCTTC.

V gene TRBV21-1 combines with J gene TRBJ1-6; whether TRBD1, the table's D call, matches the DNA was not checked. TRBV21-1 is shown as a pseudogene. This CDR3 spans 12 amino acids. CDR3 sequence (DNA): TGTGCCAGCAGCCCCTCAGAATCACCCCTCCACTTT. Encoded protein: CASSPSESPLHF.

The sample holds a few counts of this clone. This sequence joins TRBV6-2 or TRBV6-3 and TRBJ1-1; D perhaps matches TRBD1 (5 bases). The CDR3 runs to 11 residues. The V gene's germline CDR1 is MNHEY and CDR2 SVGEGT. With 4 bases removed from V and 11 bases from J, the gap between germline ends came to 11 bases. CDR3 coding DNA: TGTGCCAGCAGTTTAGGCAGGGTCGCTTTCTTT. Protein product: CASSLGRVAFF.

The chain carries TRBV27 and TRBJ2-3; 7 nucleotides line up with TRBD2. Germline CDR1 MNHEY, CDR2 SMNVEV (reference sequence). The junction had 9 bases not matched to a gene; V was cut back by 2 bases and J by 1 base. The length of the CDR3 is 17 residues. Here the CDR3 reads CASSLARTSLRTDTQYF. CDR3 coding DNA: TGTGCCAGCAGTTTAGCCAGGACTAGTCTTCGCACAGATACGCAGTATTTT.

The chain is built from TRBV5-1 and TRBJ2-1; D is perhaps TRBD2 (5 bases). Germline V gene lookup returns CDR1 SGHRS and CDR2 YFSETQ. Between the trimmed V and J ends, which lost 2 bases and 9 bases, there was a span of 12 bases. The length of the CDR3 is 13 residues. CDR3 bases: TGCGCCAGCAGCTTATTTTCTCGGGGTGAGCAGTTCTTC. This translates into CASSLFSRGEQFF.

The chain has TRBV5-5 and TRBJ1-5; D unresolved. Germline CDR1 and CDR2: SGHKS and YYEKEE (reference sequence). The CDR3 is 13 amino acids. Trimming pared 1 base from V and 4 bases from J, leaving 6 bases between. In DNA form, the CDR3 reads TGTGCCAGCAGCTTGACCAGTAATCAGCCCCAGCATTTT. Translating gives CASSLTSNQPQHF.

This rearrangement joins TRBV5-1 to TRBJ2-7; TRBD2 matches at 11 bases. The CDR3 covers 17 residues. The junction had 7 bases not matched to a gene; V was cut back by 2 bases and J by 0 bases. Per germline, CDR1 SGHRS and CDR2 YFSETQ. This CDR3 is CASSLSSSGGSSYEQYF. CDR3 bases: TGCGCCAGCAGCTTATCTTCTAGCGGGGGGAGCTCCTACGAGCAGTACTTC.

This chain links TRBV13 with TRBJ1-1, with D perhaps TRBD1 (5 bases). CDR3 size: 17 residues. In germline, CDR1 is PRHDT, CDR2 FYEKMQ (reference sequence). V was pared by 1 base and J by 4 bases, with 19 bases between. CDR3: CASSLEGSETPSTEAFF. CDR3 in DNA: TGTGCCAGCAGCTTAGAGGGGTCCGAAACCCCGAGCACTGAAGCTTTCTTT.

V gene TRBV12-5 combines with J gene TRBJ2-3; 11 bases agree with TRBD2. Germline assignment: CDR1 LGHNT and CDR2 FRNRAP. The V segment lost 7 bases and the J segment 4 bases; nucleotides outside the gene matches: 4. This CDR3 spans 14 amino acids. CDR3 DNA sequence: TGTGCTAGTGCCCTTAGCGGGAGGGCAGATACGCAGTATTTT. Amino acid sequence: CASALSGRADTQYF.

This chain uses TRBV24-1 with TRBJ2-1; D not certain. The CDR3 sequence is 12 residues long. The V end lost 5 bases, the J end lost 8 bases, and 9 bases lay between the germline ends. Germline-derived CDR1 and CDR2 are KGHDR and SFDVKD. CDR3 bases: TGTGCCACCAGTGTCCACCGCGATGAGCAGTTCTTC. Its translation is CATSVHRDEQFF.

The chain employs TRBV5-1 and TRBJ2-3; no firm D call. The CDR3 consists of 14 residues. The V gene lost 4 bases and the J gene lost 0 bases, with 9 bases spanning the gap. Germline CDR1 is SGHRS and CDR2 is YFSETQ. CDR3 region: CASSPTSSTDTQYF. The CDR3 DNA reads TGCGCCAGCAGCCCAACATCCAGCACAGATACGCAGTATTTT.

The V gene is TRBV6-2 or TRBV6-3, the J gene TRBJ2-5, with TRBD2 as a possible D gene (7 bases). Trimming left V 0 bases short and J 7 bases short, with 24 bases between. CDR1 and CDR2 from the germline V gene are MNHEY and SVGEGT. The length of the CDR3 is 18 residues. The CDR3 sequence is CASSYSPALRGGFLTQYF. CDR3 DNA: TGTGCCAGCAGTTACTCGCCAGCTTTAAGGGGGGGCTTCCTGACCCAGTACTTC.